This entry concerns a single TCR beta chain. This receptor's antigen is unknown. It has no much larger one-base neighbor in the sample; base qualities were not kept. This record belongs to a study of T cell responses to AZD1222 COVID-19 vaccine (dated by TCRdb to the early 2020s). With respect to the entire study: TCR sequencing covered fewer than 250 trial participants: some 210 given two doses of AZD1222 and around 25 given two doses of MenACWY control vaccine. Trial participants were enrolled into age subgroups of 18-55, 56-69 and 70-plus years, which contained around 150, 28 and 57 TCR-sequenced participants, respectively. The paper's findings and limits, for the study overall: Spike-specific TCR breadth and depth rose significantly after two AZD1222 doses compared with day 0 and with MenACWY recipients. Conclusions about previously exposed vaccinees were limited because only six AZD1222 recipients were SARS-CoV-2 seropositive at baseline. In the small 56-69-year group, the increase in depth fell short of significance, most likely because of low power. Epitopes outside the regions mutated in the B.1.351 and B.1.1.7 variants were reportedly recognized by nearly half of the unique spike-specific TCRs. No day 14 peak-response samples were available, so repertoires were characterized only after the peak T cell response. CD4 TCRs associated with the vaccine covered the entire spike protein, and the dominant responses were in regions 160-218 and 743-854. Participants were mostly white British and included more females than males, and it was suggested by the authors that clonal diversity may have been underestimated.

The intended sense of this specimen's time point label: about 28 days (+/-7) after the second vaccine dose. AZD1222 recipients with second doses at about 4 weeks or about 12 weeks were pooled, because spike-specific TCR depth and breadth did not differ between schedules. Samples from vaccinated people were obtained from the UK trials COV001 and COV002, which included a single-blind randomized controlled phase 2/3 trial of AZD1222 (ChAdOx1 nCoV-19) in healthy adults. For TCRbeta chain sequencing, PBMC samples were collected from trial participants at day 0 and at day 28 after the second dose. Including cysteine and phenylalanine, the CDR3 has 13 amino acids. Only CDR3 DNA is held: 39 bases, read in frame from base 1. At the junction V is shortened by 1 base and J by 1 base, with 6 bases in between. Looking up the germline V gene (reference sequence) yields CDR1 SGHNT and CDR2 YYREEE. The CDR3 regions of human TCRbeta chains were analyzed by immunosequencing. The paper's processing steps were these. TCRs in the repertoires were matched against a reference library of SARS-CoV-2-specific TCRs that had been generated with the MIRA antigen-specificity platform. Breadth was defined as the fraction of unique TCRs that were SARS-CoV-2-associated. Depth was defined as the fraction of total T cells that were SARS-CoV-2-associated. Each spike-specific TCR was assigned to its reactive spike region and to a CD4 or CD8 class using the MIRA data. Log10-transformed breadth and depth values were compared by one-way ANOVA with Sidak's multiple comparisons tests. The source is immuneACCESS, and TCRdb retained only in-frame sequences with V and J called. Part of the clones is not carried over; for the studies checked, unresolved V genes explain less than half of this, and the remainder is unexplained. V, J and clone size derive from that table, while D and trimming were established from the DNA sequence. The sample includes 80,000 to 100,000 clones, with around 88% observed a single time. The ten biggest clones cover more than 9% of the sample.

This sequence originates from an adult who received the AZD1222 COVID-19 vaccine. This specimen consisted of peripheral blood, obtained 28 days after the second AZD1222 dose. The sequence joins TRBV5-4 to TRBJ2-7; no D gene can be assigned with confidence. The DNA sequence is as follows: TGTGCCAGCAGCTTGTCTGCTTCCTACGAGCAGTACTTC. It specifies CASSLSASYEQYF.